This T cell receptor beta chain was profiled in a study of T cell responses to AZD1222 COVID-19 vaccine. Regarding the study as a whole: Following two doses of AZD1222, Spike-specific TCR breadth and depth rose.

As for this clone: No antigen is known for it.

The CDR3 is 14 residues long. V was pared by 6 bases and J by 9 bases, with 15 bases between. Germline V gives CDR1 SNHLY, CDR2 FYNNEI. This table comes from immunoSEQ multiplex PCR, and its TCRdb copy is limited to in-frame clones, with some not included. The table includes 130,000 to 150,000 clones, around 90% detected once. The receptor was isolated from an adult in good health. This chain links TRBV2 with TRBJ1-6, with D uncertain. This sample comprised peripheral blood, obtained on day 0 of AZD1222 vaccination. The CDR3 loop reads CASSPTGRGSPLHF. The CDR3, as DNA: TGTGCCAGCAGCCCGACGGGCCGTGGTTCACCCCTCCACTTT. Using reference TRBV2 and TRBJ1-6 for the parts outside the CDR3, the full variable domain is EPEVTQTPSHQVTQMGQEVILRCVPISNHLYFYWYRQILGQKVEFLVSFYNNEISEKSEIFDDQFSVERPDGSNFTLKIRSTKLEDSAMYFCASSPTGRGSPLHFGNGTRLTVT.